This T cell receptor (beta chain) came from a study of T cell repertoires in cytomegalovirus infection. The overall study: Shared public TCR beta signatures pointed to both CMV infection and a matching HLA type. Study-wide findings and caveats: HLA-C-restricted TCR beta clonotypes specific for CMV led the ex vivo response. Using cumulative public TCR beta family frequency, the authors identified those who carried CMV together with the relevant HLA.

The CDR3 has 16 residues. Trimming shortened V by 3 bases and J by 6 bases, and 20 bases separated the two germline ends. Germline V CDR1 and CDR2: MNHEY, SMNVEV (reference sequence). There are many counts of this clonotype. Its antigen is not known. Each CDR3 protein gets one entry after TCRdb re-called the reads with MiXCR. This sample has more than 500,000 distinct CDR3 sequences, with 16% found just once. The material sequenced was CD8+ T cells from PBMCs. The chain joins TRBV27 to TRBJ1-2; possibly TRBD1 for D (6 bases). The sequence was obtained from a human donor in good health (CMV status not recorded). Some clones in this sample may be carry-over from other donors' samples. The CDR3 protein is CASSLSSRYRVDGYTF. CDR3 nucleotide sequence: TGTGCCAGCAGTTTGAGCTCCCGATACAGGGTTGATGGCTACACCTTC.